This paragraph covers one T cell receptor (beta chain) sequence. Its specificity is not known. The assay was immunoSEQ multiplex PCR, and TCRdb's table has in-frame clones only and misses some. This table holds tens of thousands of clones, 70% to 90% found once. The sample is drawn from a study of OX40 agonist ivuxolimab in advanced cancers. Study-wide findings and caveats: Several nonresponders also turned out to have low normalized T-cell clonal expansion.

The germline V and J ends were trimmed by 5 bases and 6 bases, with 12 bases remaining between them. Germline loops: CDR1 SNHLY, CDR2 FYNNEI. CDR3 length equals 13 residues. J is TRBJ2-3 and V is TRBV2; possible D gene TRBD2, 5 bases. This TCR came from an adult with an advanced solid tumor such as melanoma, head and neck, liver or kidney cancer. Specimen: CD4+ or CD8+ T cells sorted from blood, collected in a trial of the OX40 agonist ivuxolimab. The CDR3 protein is CASSFNLADTQYF. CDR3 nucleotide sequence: TGTGCCAGCAGTTTCAACTTAGCGGATACGCAGTATTTT. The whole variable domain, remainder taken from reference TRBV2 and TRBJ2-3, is EPEVTQTPSHQVTQMGQEVILRCVPISNHLYFYWYRQILGQKVEFLVSFYNNEISEKSEIFDDQFSVERPDGSNFTLKIRSTKLEDSAMYFCASSFNLADTQYFGPGTRLTVL.